This T cell receptor (beta chain) was identified during a study of blood T cell repertoires in COVID-19 (dated by TCRdb to 2018 to 2020). The study in broad terms: Samples covering the acute and convalescent phases of COVID-19 were provided by collaborators in the United States, Italy and Spain. Where HLA class I and class II types were available, the types were taken from metadata supplied by the sample provider, not from assay-based typing. Samples came from the ongoing ImmuneRACE study (first 160 participants) plus 1,254 subjects from 6 global collaborators. The sample metadata nearly always contained a de-identified subject ID, COVID-19 status, age in years and sex. A freely available public database, intended as a resource for researchers studying the immune response to SARS-CoV-2, is where the repertoires were released. The prospective study material was composed of cDNA or gDNA derived from T cells, B-cell-depleted T cells, or PBMCs. Deeply sampled blood TCRbeta repertoires from subjects exposed to, actively infected with, or recovered from COVID-19 were included in the dataset. Broader findings and caveats from the paper: Clinical and demographic metadata were provided uncurated, with the amount varying by source and participant.

The cysteine opens and the phenylalanine closes a CDR3 of 15 amino acids. Just the 45-base CDR3 DNA is kept, in frame starting at base 1. From the germline V gene, CDR1 is SGHVS and CDR2 is FQNEAQ. The junction shows trimming of 6 bases on V and 4 bases on J, plus 15 bases between the germline ends. The immunoSEQ Assay, a bias-controlled multiplex PCR, was used to amplify TCRbeta CDR3 regions from genomic DNA. In the authors' own workflow: The number of nucleated cells in each sample was estimated from the amplification of reference gene primers within the assay. To quantify the absolute abundance of each unique TCRbeta CDR3 rearrangement, sequence reads were collapsed and filtered. Productive Simpson clonality was computed per sample as the square root of Simpson's diversity index over productive rearrangements. TCRdb took over this immuneACCESS table, retaining in-frame rearrangements with V and J assigned. Such tables are incomplete; in checked studies, under half of the missing clones stem from an unresolved V gene, and the remainder is unexplained. Clone size and the V and J calls come from that table; the DNA yielded D and trimming. Counted in this sample were about 370,000 clones; over 75% of them appeared once. Roughly 0.99% of the sample goes to the ten largest clones.

Participants in the prospective study were aged about 18 to 95 years, lived in 20 to 30 United States geographic areas, and enrolled through a virtual design. Cohort assignment in the prospective study relied on participant-reported clinical history from a screening survey and a study questionnaire. Recovered participants in ImmuneRACE Cohort 3 were defined as having two consecutive negative NP/OP PCR tests, clearance from a healthcare professional, or resolution of symptoms. In the prospective study, mobile phlebotomists collected whole blood, serum and a nasopharyngeal or oropharyngeal swab from each participant. Participants in the prospective study had the option to provide additional blood draws and questionnaires over an approximately 2-month period. Prospective study blood samples were shipped either frozen or at room temperature before DNA extraction. In the case of this clone: Its antigen target is currently unknown. Per-base quality was not reported, and no clone a single base away is much larger than it.

Sample: PBMCs or T cells enriched from blood (not recorded which). Recombination joined TRBV7-8 with TRBJ2-2, and the D gene may be TRBD1, 5 bases matching. This TCR came from a man younger than 30 who had recovered from COVID-19. The CDR3 region has the sequence CASRRSRVGTGELFF. The sequence in DNA is TGTGCCAGCAGGAGGAGCAGGGTAGGCACCGGGGAGCTGTTTTTT.